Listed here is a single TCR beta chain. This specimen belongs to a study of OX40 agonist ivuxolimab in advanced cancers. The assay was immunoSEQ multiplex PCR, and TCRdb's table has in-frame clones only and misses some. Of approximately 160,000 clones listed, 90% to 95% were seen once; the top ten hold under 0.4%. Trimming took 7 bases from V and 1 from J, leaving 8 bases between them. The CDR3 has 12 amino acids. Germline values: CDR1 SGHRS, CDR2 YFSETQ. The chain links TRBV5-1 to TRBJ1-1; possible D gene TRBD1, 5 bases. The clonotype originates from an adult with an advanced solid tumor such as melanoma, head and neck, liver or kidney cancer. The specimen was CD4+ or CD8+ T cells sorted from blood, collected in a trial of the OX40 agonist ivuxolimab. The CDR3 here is CASGTGNTEAFF. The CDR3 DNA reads TGCGCCAGCGGCACAGGGAACACTGAAGCTTTCTTT.